The 17 T cell receptor beta chains reported below all come from one sample, sequenced in a study of early T cells in non-severe SARS-CoV-2 infection. TCRdb passed the 5' RACE reads through MiXCR, listing each CDR3 protein once. The sample shows fewer than 120,000 distinct CDR3 sequences, around 12% of them seen only once. The specimen was whole blood, collected at baseline. The receptors derive from an adult who was a healthcare worker with PCR-confirmed SARS-CoV-2 infection or an uninfected control (not recorded which).

This clonotype turned up a few times. The CDR3 nucleotides are TGCAGTGCTAGAGTGTGGGGACGGGACACTGAAGCTTTCTTT. This translates into CSARVWGRDTEAFF. The chain is built from TRBV20-1 and TRBJ1-1, with D perhaps matching TRBD1 (5 bases). Trimming removed 1 base from V and 3 bases from J, with 12 bases in between. The germline V gene encodes CDR1 DFQATT and CDR2 SNEGSKA (reference sequence). The CDR3 is made up of 14 amino acids.

The V call is TRBV20-1, the J call TRBJ2-1, with 9 positions matching TRBD2. This CDR3 is built from 17 residues. Germline lookup yields CDR1 DFQATT and CDR2 SNEGSKA (reference sequence). The V and J ends lost 1 base and 8 bases, in that order; junction bases with no gene match: 15. CDR3 in DNA: TGCAGTGCTAGAGGCCAGCGGGGGGCGTCGTTCGGCGATGAGCAGTTCTTC. This codes for CSARGQRGASFGDEQFF.

This clonotype was observed at least ten times. The V gene is TRBV20-1, the J gene TRBJ2-1, with 10 bases that match TRBD2. V shed 7 bases, J shed 6 bases, and the junction held 6 bases outside the gene matches. The CDR3 runs to 13 residues. Germline V gene sequence: CDR1 DFQATT, CDR2 SNEGSKA (reference sequence). DNA of the CDR3: TGCAGTGGAACTAGCGGGACCGGCAATGAGCAGTTCTTC. Translating gives CSGTSGTGNEQFF.

The sample holds a few counts of this clonotype. This sequence joins TRBV27 and TRBJ2-1; no clear D. The CDR3 runs to 11 residues. The germline CDR1 and CDR2 sequences are MNHEY and SMNVEV (reference sequence). Trimming shortened V by 5 bases and J by 8 bases, and 7 bases separated the two germline ends. The CDR3 is CASSQHDEQFF. Written as DNA, the CDR3 is TGTGCCAGCAGTCAGCACGATGAGCAGTTCTTC.

The chain joins TRBV5-1 to TRBJ1-2; TRBD1 matches 10 bases. Germline CDR1 and CDR2: SGHRS and YFSETQ. Germline trimming cut 4 bases from V and 4 bases from J; bases unmatched to any gene: 4. The CDR3 totals 14 residues. The CDR3 region is CASSGTGASYGYTF. CDR3 bases: TGCGCCAGCAGCGGGACAGGGGCGTCCTATGGCTACACCTTC. Supplemented by reference TRBV5-1 and TRBJ1-2, the full variable domain reads KAGVTQTPRYLIKTRGQQVTLSCSPISGHRSVSWYQQTPGQGLQFLFEYFSETQRNKGNFPGRFSGRQFSNSRSEMNVSTLELGDSALYLCASSGTGASYGYTFGSGTRLTVV.

This clonotype has a count of ten or more. The chain employs TRBV20-1 and TRBJ1-4; D unresolved. Germline CDR1 and CDR2: DFQATT and SNEGSKA (reference sequence). V lost 2 bases to trimming and J lost 5 bases, with 3 bases between them. The length of the CDR3 is 11 residues. The CDR3 DNA reads as TGCAGTGCTAGAAACAATGAAAAACTGTTTTTT. Translated, it gives CSARNNEKLFF.

The chain's CDR3 is CASSETGGRYEQYF. The DNA of the CDR3 is TGTGCCAGCAGTGAGACAGGGGGACGGTACGAGCAGTACTTC. This chain links TRBV12-3 or TRBV12-4 with TRBJ2-7, with TRBD1 matching 9 bases. CDR3 size: 14 residues. V lost 5 bases, J lost 4 bases, and 6 bases stayed unmatched.

This clonotype came up a few times. The V call is TRBV29-1, the J call TRBJ2-5; 11 bases match TRBD1. CDR3 length: 13 amino acids. Losses at the gene ends were 7 bases for V and 5 bases for J; bases not matched to a gene: 6. Germline-derived CDR1 and CDR2 are SQVTM and ANQGSEA. The CDR3 reads CSAGTGGQETQYF. CDR3 bases: TGCAGCGCAGGGACAGGGGGGCAGGAGACCCAGTACTTC. The complete variable domain, with remaining parts taken from reference TRBV29-1 and TRBJ2-5, reads SAVISQKPSRDICQRGTSLTIQCQVDSQVTMMFWYRQQPGQSLTLIATANQGSEATYESGFVIDKFPISRPNLTFSTLTVSNMSPEDSSIYLCSAGTGGQETQYFGPGTRLLVL.

This clonotype has just a few counts. V usage is TRBV2 and J usage is TRBJ2-1; 7 nucleotides align to TRBD1. The ends lost 4 bases at V and 4 bases at J; junction bases unmatched: 4. CDR1 and CDR2 (germline): SNHLY, FYNNEI. The CDR3 extends over 14 amino acids. CDR3 in amino acids: CASSGLQGYNEQFF. The CDR3 DNA sequence: TGTGCCAGCAGTGGTCTACAGGGGTACAATGAGCAGTTCTTC. The variable domain in full, completed from reference TRBV2 and TRBJ2-1, reads EPEVTQTPSHQVTQMGQEVILRCVPISNHLYFYWYRQILGQKVEFLVSFYNNEISEKSEIFDDQFSVERPDGSNFTLKIRSTKLEDSAMYFCASSGLQGYNEQFFGPGTRLTVL.

The rearrangement uses TRBV10-3 and TRBJ2-7, with D maybe TRBD1 (5 bases). Germline-derived CDR1 and CDR2 are ENHRY and SYGVKD. CDR3 length: 15 amino acids. V lost 1 base and J 0 bases, leaving 10 bases between the germline ends. CDR3 sequence reads: CAISEYSDSSYEQYF. In nucleotides, the CDR3 is TGTGCCATCAGTGAGTATTCCGACAGCTCCTACGAGCAGTACTTC.

This clonotype was recorded a few times. The J gene is TRBJ2-6, the V gene TRBV20-1; D unclear. Trimming removed 2 bases from V and 0 bases from J, with 2 bases in between. CDR3 length: 13 amino acids. From germline, CDR1 is DFQATT and CDR2 SNEGSKA (reference sequence). CDR3 DNA: TGCAGTGCTAGACCCTCTGGGGCCAACGTCCTGACTTTC. This sequence encodes CSARPSGANVLTF.

In this sample, this clonotype turned up a few times. The gene calls are TRBV19 and TRBJ2-2; D not certain. Germline V lookup: CDR1 LNHDA, CDR2 SQIVND (reference sequence). The CDR3 has 15 residues. V was cut by 6 bases and J by 5 bases, with 16 bases left in between. The CDR3 protein is CASRVSTGKTGELFF. CDR3 DNA: TGTGCCAGTAGAGTATCGACTGGGAAGACCGGGGAGCTGTTTTTT. The full variable domain, in which reference TRBV19 and TRBJ2-2 provide the parts outside the CDR3, is DGGITQSPKYLFRKEGQNVTLSCEQNLNHDAMYWYRQDPGQGLRLIYYSQIVNDFQKGDIAEGYSVSREKKESFPLTVTSAQKNPTAFYLCASRVSTGKTGELFFGEGSRLTVL.

The genes are TRBV7-6 and TRBJ1-2, with 8 bases fitting TRBD1. The germline V gene has CDR1 SGHVS and CDR2 FNYEAQ. Trimming took 5 bases from V and 0 from J; bases not matched to a gene: 8. The CDR3 extends over 16 amino acids. The CDR3 protein is CASSPGQGSTNYGYTF. The CDR3 nucleotides read TGTGCCAGCAGCCCAGGACAGGGATCTACTAACTATGGCTACACCTTC.

At least ten counts were recorded for this clonotype. V usage is TRBV7-8 and J usage is TRBJ2-5; 7 bases line up with TRBD2. Germline trimming cut 4 bases from V and 5 bases from J; bases unmatched to any gene: 16. This CDR3 region has 17 residues. Germline V gene data show CDR1 as SGHVS and CDR2 as FQNEAQ. Here the CDR3 reads CASSSDRVAGVLETQYF. CDR3 nucleotides: TGTGCCAGCAGCTCAGATAGGGTCGCGGGGGTCTTGGAGACCCAGTACTTC.

This clonotype came up many times. The J gene is TRBJ1-1, the V gene TRBV7-9; D not certain. Germline CDR1 is SEHNR and CDR2 is FQNEAQ (reference sequence). The CDR3 covers 15 residues. V lost 5 bases to trimming and J lost 6 bases, with 19 bases between them. CDR3 sequence: CASSPTFTRWSEAFF. The CDR3 DNA is TGTGCCAGCAGCCCCACCTTTACCCGGTGGTCTGAAGCTTTCTTT.

At least ten counts were recorded for this clonotype. The rearrangement joins TRBV5-1 to TRBJ1-1; TRBD1 is a possible D gene (5 bases). With 2 bases removed from V and 4 bases from J, the gap between germline ends came to 15 bases. There are 15 residues in the CDR3. CDR1 is SGHRS and CDR2 is YFSETQ in the germline V gene. The CDR3 DNA is TGCGCCAGCAGCTTTTTTCAGGGAACGGGCACTGAAGCTTTCTTT. Encoded protein: CASSFFQGTGTEAFF.

Concerning this clonotype itself: A much bigger clone sits one base away, suggesting this may be a read error. The CDR3 region has the DNA TGTGCCAACAGCGGACAACAGGGCCACACAGATACGCAGTATTTT. Amino acid sequence: CANSGQQGHTDTQYF. This rearrangement joins TRBV7-6 to TRBJ2-3; D may be TRBD1 (6 bases). This CDR3 is built from 15 residues. Germline CDR1 SGHVS, CDR2 FNYEAQ. Variable domain in full (rest from reference TRBV7-6 and TRBJ2-3): GAGVSQSPRYKVTKRGQDVALRCDPISGHVSLYWYRQALGQGPEFLTYFNYEAQQDKSGLPNDRFSAERPEGSISTLTIQRTEQRDSAMYRCANSGQQGHTDTQYFGPGTRLTVL.